The rows below give T cell receptor beta chains drawn from one sample of a study of identical twins. TCRdb re-analysed the 5' RACE reads in MiXCR, keeping a single row per CDR3 protein. Here the sample spans about 500,000 distinct CDR3 sequences, around 15% being singletons. Separately, the same data were catalogued under a study of yellow fever vaccine responses in identical twins.

The specimen sequenced was CD4+ T cells sorted from blood. These receptors originate from a woman younger than 35 in good health. Each CDR3 is given with its conserved first and last residue. Fields, in order: clone size, V gene, D gene, J gene, CDR3 DNA, CDR3 protein. The D gene is left open where the match is weak. The size of a clone is reported for some rows only, either as once, few or many, or as a class for expanded clones.

clone size: -
V gene: TRBV6-1
D gene: -
J gene: TRBJ2-5
CDR3 DNA: TGTGCCACCCAATGGCGGCTCCAAGAGACCCAGTACTTC
CDR3 protein: CATQWRLQETQYF

clone size: many
V gene: TRBV10-3
D gene: TRBD1
J gene: TRBJ2-7
CDR3 DNA: TGTGCCATCAGAGGGACAGGGGTGAACGAGCAGTACTTC
CDR3 protein: CAIRGTGVNEQYF

clone size: -
V gene: TRBV12-3/TRBV12-4
D gene: -
J gene: TRBJ2-5
CDR3 DNA: TGTGCCAGCACTATCCTGGGGGGTGGGGAGACCCAGTACTTC
CDR3 protein: CASTILGGGETQYF

clone size: many
V gene: TRBV12-3/TRBV12-4
D gene: TRBD2
J gene: TRBJ2-1
CDR3 DNA: TGTGCCAGCAGTACTCTAGCGGGAGGATACAATGAGCAGTTCTTC
CDR3 protein: CASSTLAGGYNEQFF

clone size: few
V gene: TRBV7-2
D gene: -
J gene: TRBJ2-7
CDR3 DNA: TGTGCCAGCAGCTTAGAGTGGGCGGGCAGCTCCTACGAGCAGTACTTC
CDR3 protein: CASSLEWAGSSYEQYF

clone size: many
V gene: TRBV12-3/TRBV12-4
D gene: TRBD1
J gene: TRBJ2-1
CDR3 DNA: TGTGCCAGCAGTTGGGACAGGGTAGGCGATGAGCAGTTCTTC
CDR3 protein: CASSWDRVGDEQFF

clone size: -
V gene: TRBV18
D gene: TRBD1
J gene: TRBJ2-7
CDR3 DNA: TGTGCCAGCTCACCAATGGGACAGAACTACGAGCAGTACTTC
CDR3 protein: CASSPMGQNYEQYF

clone size: -
V gene: TRBV28
D gene: -
J gene: TRBJ2-5
CDR3 DNA: TGTGCCAGCAGTCCCCAGATGACCCAGTACTTC
CDR3 protein: CASSPQMTQYF

clone size: once
V gene: TRBV6-5
D gene: -
J gene: TRBJ2-3
CDR3 DNA: TGTGCCAGCAGCCAAAACTGGTATACGCAGTATTTT
CDR3 protein: CASSQNWYTQYF

clone size: few
V gene: TRBV5-4
D gene: TRBD1
J gene: TRBJ1-1
CDR3 DNA: TGTGCCAGCAGACTGGGACAGGGAGGGACTGAAGCTTTCTTT
CDR3 protein: CASRLGQGGTEAFF

clone size: -
V gene: TRBV6-1
D gene: TRBD1
J gene: TRBJ1-1
CDR3 DNA: TGTGCCAGCAGAGACCCGGGACAGGGGTGGTCTATGAACACTGAAGCTTTCTTT
CDR3 protein: CASRDPGQGWSMNTEAFF

clone size: many
V gene: TRBV6-2/TRBV6-3
D gene: TRBD1
J gene: TRBJ1-2
CDR3 DNA: TGTGCCAGCAGGGATCCGGGACAGGGTCATGGCTACACCTTC
CDR3 protein: CASRDPGQGHGYTF

clone size: few
V gene: TRBV10-3
D gene: TRBD1
J gene: TRBJ2-5
CDR3 DNA: TGTGCCATCAGTGAAAGACAGGGGGGAGAGACCCAGTACTTC
CDR3 protein: CAISERQGGETQYF

clone size: once
V gene: TRBV6-4
D gene: TRBD2
J gene: TRBJ2-3
CDR3 DNA: TGTGCCAGCAGTCGACGCCTACTCGGGAGGGCCAATAGCACAGATACGCAGTATTTT
CDR3 protein: CASSRRLLGRANSTDTQYF

clone size: -
V gene: TRBV11-1
D gene: TRBD2
J gene: TRBJ2-3
CDR3 DNA: TGTGCCAGCAGCTTAGGGCTAGCGGGAGGGATTCAACGGAGCACAGATACGCAGTATTTT
CDR3 protein: CASSLGLAGGIQRSTDTQYF

clone size: few
V gene: TRBV29-1
D gene: TRBD2
J gene: TRBJ2-1
CDR3 DNA: TGCAGCGCCGAATATAGCGGGAGGCGCTACAATGAGCAGTTCTTC
CDR3 protein: CSAEYSGRRYNEQFF

clone size: few
V gene: TRBV7-2
D gene: TRBD2
J gene: TRBJ2-1
CDR3 DNA: TGTGCCAGCAGCTTAGCCCCGGGACTAGCGGGAGGAACTGGGTATGAGCAGTTCTTC
CDR3 protein: CASSLAPGLAGGTGYEQFF

clone size: few
V gene: TRBV5-1
D gene: -
J gene: TRBJ2-5
CDR3 DNA: TGCGCCAGCAGCTTGTACAGGGAGCGGGAGACCCAGTACTTC
CDR3 protein: CASSLYRERETQYF

clone size: -
V gene: TRBV5-1
D gene: TRBD1
J gene: TRBJ2-1
CDR3 DNA: TGCGCCAGCAGCGGGGGACAGGGTTTTGGGGAGCAGTTCTTC
CDR3 protein: CASSGGQGFGEQFF

clone size: -
V gene: TRBV3-1
D gene: TRBD2
J gene: TRBJ2-2
CDR3 DNA: TGTGCCAGCAGCCAAGGCGGTCTAGCGGGAGGGCCGCCCGGGGAGCTGTTTTTT
CDR3 protein: CASSQGGLAGGPPGELFF

clone size: -
V gene: TRBV6-1
D gene: -
J gene: TRBJ2-2
CDR3 DNA: TGTGCCAGCAGTGCCGGTACTTTAATCGCGAACACCGGGGAGCTGTTTTTT
CDR3 protein: CASSAGTLIANTGELFF

clone size: -
V gene: TRBV20-1
D gene: TRBD2
J gene: TRBJ2-7
CDR3 DNA: TGCAGTGCTAGAGTAGCGGGAGGCTACGAGCAGTACTTC
CDR3 protein: CSARVAGGYEQYF

clone size: -
V gene: TRBV2
D gene: -
J gene: TRBJ1-2
CDR3 DNA: TGTGCCAGCAGTGTAAGTCTCTCCAGTGGCTACACCTTC
CDR3 protein: CASSVSLSSGYTF

clone size: -
V gene: TRBV2
D gene: TRBD2
J gene: TRBJ2-5
CDR3 DNA: TGTGCCAGCCGTATGTGGCGGGGGGTAGAGACCCAGTACTTC
CDR3 protein: CASRMWRGVETQYF

clone size: few
V gene: TRBV10-3
D gene: TRBD2
J gene: TRBJ2-7
CDR3 DNA: TGTGCCATCAGGATGCCGGGACTAGCGGGAGGTGGGCAGTACTTC
CDR3 protein: CAIRMPGLAGGGQYF

clone size: -
V gene: TRBV20-1
D gene: -
J gene: TRBJ2-5
CDR3 DNA: TGCAGTGCTAGAGATAGGGGGACACGAGAGACCCAGTACTTC
CDR3 protein: CSARDRGTRETQYF